Listed below are T cell receptor beta chains from one sample, sequenced in a study of blood T cell repertoires in COVID-19. Data came from immunoSEQ multiplex PCR; TCRdb stores just in-frame clones and leaves some out. The sample holds 200,000 to 250,000 clones, around 80% seen once. Sequenced sample: peripheral blood. These receptors came from a man aged 25-45 years with active or convalescent COVID-19. Both conserved end residues are part of each CDR3. A D gene is named only where the DNA matches it firmly. Clone size is not always given. Where it is, it says once, few, many or a class for expanded clones.

J: TRBJ2-6; V: TRBV6-2/TRBV6-3; D: .; size: once; CDR3: CASSYLGVVSGANVLTF; DNA: TGTGCCAGCAGTTACTTAGGAGTGGTCTCTGGGGCCAACGTCCTGACTTTC
J: TRBJ1-1; V: TRBV6-1; D: .; size: .; CDR3: CASSERRGTEAFF; DNA: TGTGCCAGCAGTGAACGGAGGGGCACTGAAGCTTTCTTT
J: TRBJ2-5; V: TRBV5-6; D: .; size: .; CDR3: CASSLSGFGTQYF; DNA: TGTGCCAGCAGCTTGTCAGGGTTTGGGACCCAGTACTTC
J: TRBJ2-1; V: TRBV2; D: .; size: .; CDR3: CASRALEGGEQFF; DNA: TGTGCCAGCAGAGCTCTTGAGGGCGGTGAGCAGTTCTTC
J: TRBJ2-7; V: TRBV29-1; D: TRBD1; size: .; CDR3: CSVAPRGTGAYEQYF; DNA: TGCAGCGTTGCCCCAAGAGGGACAGGGGCCTACGAGCAGTACTTC
J: TRBJ2-7; V: TRBV4-2; D: TRBD1; size: .; CDR3: CASSHGTAIPSYEQYF; DNA: TGTGCCAGCAGCCACGGGACAGCCATTCCTTCCTACGAGCAGTACTTC
J: TRBJ1-4; V: TRBV5-1; D: TRBD1; size: .; CDR3: CASSEQGANEKLFF; DNA: TGCGCCAGCAGCGAACAGGGGGCTAATGAAAAACTGTTTTTT
J: TRBJ1-2; V: TRBV7-2; D: .; size: .; CDR3: CASSLGRREGGYTF; DNA: TGTGCCAGCAGCTTAGGGAGAAGGGAGGGCGGCTACACCTTC
J: TRBJ1-1; V: TRBV5-4; D: .; size: .; CDR3: CASMRVGTEAFF; DNA: TGTGCCAGCATGAGGGTTGGGACTGAAGCTTTCTTT
J: TRBJ1-2; V: TRBV19; D: TRBD1; size: .; CDR3: CASSNDRVYGYTF; DNA: TGTGCCAGTAGTAATGACAGGGTCTATGGCTACACCTTC
J: TRBJ2-5; V: TRBV28; D: TRBD1; size: few; CDR3: CASSPRTGQETQYF; DNA: TGTGCCAGCAGCCCCCGGACAGGGCAGGAGACCCAGTACTTC
J: TRBJ1-3; V: TRBV18; D: .; size: .; CDR3: CASSPPESGNTIYF; DNA: TGTGCCAGCTCACCACCCGAGTCTGGAAACACCATATATTTT
J: TRBJ1-5; V: TRBV28; D: .; size: .; CDR3: CASSFSSNQPQHF; DNA: TGTGCCAGCAGTTTTTCCAGTAATCAGCCCCAGCATTTT
J: TRBJ2-1; V: TRBV18; D: .; size: .; CDR3: CASSPPPRGTTGNEQFF; DNA: TGTGCCAGCTCACCACCCCCCCGGGGCACCACAGGGAATGAGCAGTTCTTC
J: TRBJ2-7; V: TRBV7-8; D: TRBD2; size: .; CDR3: CASRLGGGPTPSYEQYF; DNA: TGTGCCAGCAGGTTAGGCGGGGGGCCAACACCCTCCTACGAGCAGTACTTC
J: TRBJ1-4; V: TRBV5-1; D: .; size: .; CDR3: CASSLGRSQEKLFF; DNA: TGCGCCAGCAGCTTGGGGAGGTCGCAGGAAAAACTGTTTTTT
J: TRBJ2-7; V: TRBV4-1; D: .; size: .; CDR3: CASSQETAYEQYF; DNA: TGCGCCAGCAGCCAAGAGACAGCCTACGAGCAGTACTTC
J: TRBJ2-1; V: TRBV7-2; D: .; size: .; CDR3: CASSFRGDNLRLGHNEQFF; DNA: TGTGCTAGCAGCTTCAGGGGCGACAACCTGCGACTCGGGCACAATGAGCAGTTCTTC
J: TRBJ1-2; V: TRBV6-5; D: .; size: .; CDR3: CASSYDRNYGYTF; DNA: TGTGCCAGCAGTTACGACAGAAACTATGGCTACACCTTC
J: TRBJ2-5; V: TRBV4-3; D: TRBD2; size: .; CDR3: CASSQAPSGGETQYF; DNA: TGCGCCAGCAGCCAGGCCCCTAGCGGGGGAGAGACCCAGTACTTC
J: TRBJ2-1; V: TRBV7-2; D: .; size: .; CDR3: CASSLTWNEQFF; DNA: TGTGCCAGCAGCCTAACGTGGAATGAGCAGTTCTTC
J: TRBJ1-5; V: TRBV30; D: .; size: .; CDR3: CAWSVGGSGAQHF; DNA: TGTGCCTGGAGTGTAGGAGGGTCGGGAGCCCAGCATTTT
J: TRBJ1-5; V: TRBV28; D: .; size: .; CDR3: CASSFSTGPQPQHF; DNA: TGTGCCAGCAGTTTCTCAACAGGGCCCCAGCCCCAGCATTTT
J: TRBJ2-1; V: TRBV5-4; D: .; size: .; CDR3: CASSLARAYNEQFF; DNA: TGTGCCAGCAGCTTGGCTCGAGCCTACAATGAGCAGTTCTTC
J: TRBJ2-7; V: TRBV4-1; D: TRBD2; size: .; CDR3: CASSQTITSDPSYEQYF; DNA: TGCGCCAGCAGCCAAACTATAACTAGCGACCCCTCCTACGAGCAGTACTTC
J: TRBJ1-2; V: TRBV28; D: .; size: .; CDR3: CASTRQGYGYTF; DNA: TGTGCCAGCACCCGTCAGGGGTATGGCTACACCTTC
J: TRBJ2-7; V: TRBV27; D: TRBD2; size: .; CDR3: CASSLNGGRQHEQYF; DNA: TGTGCCAGCAGTTTAAATGGCGGGAGACAACACGAGCAGTACTTC
J: TRBJ1-2; V: TRBV5-6; D: .; size: once; CDR3: CASSFLRPGHAGYGYTF; DNA: TGTGCCAGCAGCTTTCTAAGACCGGGACACGCTGGCTATGGCTACACCTTC
J: TRBJ1-2; V: TRBV7-9; D: .; size: .; CDR3: CASSSSTGSNYGYTF; DNA: TGTGCCAGCAGCTCGTCAACCGGGTCGAACTATGGCTACACCTTC
J: TRBJ2-3; V: TRBV7-9; D: TRBD1; size: .; CDR3: CASSLTRDRGRDTQYF; DNA: TGTGCCAGCAGCTTAACCCGGGACAGGGGTCGGGATACGCAGTATTTT
J: TRBJ1-4; V: TRBV3-1/TRBV3-2; D: .; size: .; CDR3: CASSQEGGSEKLFF; DNA: TGTGCCAGCAGCCAAGAGGGCGGGAGTGAAAAACTGTTTTTT
J: TRBJ2-1; V: TRBV30; D: TRBD2; size: .; CDR3: CAWRGLGGSYNEQFF; DNA: TGTGCCTGGAGAGGCCTGGGGGGGTCCTACAATGAGCAGTTCTTC
J: TRBJ1-1; V: TRBV28; D: .; size: once; CDR3: CASSPQGENTEAFF; DNA: TGTGCCAGCAGTCCTCAGGGCGAGAACACTGAAGCTTTCTTT
J: TRBJ2-1; V: TRBV13; D: TRBD2; size: .; CDR3: CASSLGRGGNSEQFF; DNA: TGTGCCAGCAGCTTAGGGCGGGGGGGCAATAGTGAGCAGTTCTTC
J: TRBJ2-3; V: TRBV19; D: TRBD2; size: .; CDR3: CATYGLAGGTQYF; DNA: TGTGCCACATACGGACTAGCTGGGGGTACGCAGTATTTT
J: TRBJ2-7; V: TRBV6-4; D: TRBD2; size: .; CDR3: CARLLAGGPGEQYF; DNA: TGTGCCAGGCTACTAGCGGGAGGGCCTGGTGAGCAGTACTTC
J: TRBJ2-1; V: TRBV3-1/TRBV3-2; D: .; size: .; CDR3: CASSQAIRQTSSYNEQFF; DNA: TGTGCCAGCAGCCAGGCAATACGACAGACTAGCTCCTACAATGAGCAGTTCTTC
J: TRBJ2-2; V: TRBV27; D: TRBD2; size: few; CDR3: CASSLRGLAGAGDTGELFF; DNA: TGTGCCAGCAGTTTAAGGGGACTAGCGGGGGCCGGGGACACCGGGGAGCTGTTTTTT
J: TRBJ2-7; V: TRBV7-8; D: TRBD2; size: .; CDR3: CASRAGGVSYEQYF; DNA: TGTGCCAGCCGAGCGGGAGGGGTAAGCTACGAGCAGTACTTC
J: TRBJ1-3; V: TRBV7-9; D: .; size: .; CDR3: CASSSGALGNTIYF; DNA: TGTGCCAGCAGCTCAGGGGCGCTCGGAAACACCATATATTTT
J: TRBJ2-3; V: TRBV27; D: .; size: .; CDR3: CASSPSVTDTQYF; DNA: TGTGCCAGCAGTCCCTCGGTCACAGATACGCAGTATTTT
J: TRBJ1-1; V: TRBV29-1; D: .; size: .; CDR3: CSVGAGSAWSEAFF; DNA: TGCAGCGTTGGGGCAGGGTCGGCGTGGAGTGAAGCTTTCTTT
J: TRBJ1-5; V: TRBV30; D: .; size: .; CDR3: CAWGRGQNQPQHF; DNA: TGTGCCTGGGGCAGAGGGCAGAATCAGCCCCAGCATTTT
J: TRBJ2-7; V: TRBV30; D: .; size: .; CDR3: CAWSVGVYEQYF; DNA: TGTGCCTGGAGTGTAGGGGTTTACGAGCAGTACTTC
J: TRBJ2-7; V: TRBV4-2; D: TRBD2; size: once; CDR3: CASSQVGRTSGSDEQYF; DNA: TGTGCCAGCAGCCAAGTGGGTAGAACTAGCGGGAGCGACGAGCAGTACTTC
J: TRBJ2-1; V: TRBV6-2/TRBV6-3; D: TRBD2; size: .; CDR3: CASSYSPFLAGVDNEQFF; DNA: TGTGCCAGCAGTTACTCCCCCTTCCTAGCGGGGGTGGACAATGAGCAGTTCTTC
J: TRBJ2-4; V: TRBV6-5; D: TRBD1; size: .; CDR3: CASSYHGTGGNIQYF; DNA: TGTGCCAGCAGTTACCACGGGACAGGGGGAAACATTCAGTACTTC
J: TRBJ1-2; V: TRBV19; D: TRBD1; size: .; CDR3: CASSIRGRSYTF; DNA: TGTGCCAGTAGTATCAGGGGGCGCAGCTACACCTTC
J: TRBJ1-2; V: TRBV30; D: TRBD1; size: .; CDR3: CAWRERGLSGYTF; DNA: TGTGCCTGGAGAGAAAGGGGGCTAAGTGGCTACACCTTC
J: TRBJ2-1; V: TRBV9; D: TRBD1; size: .; CDR3: CASSAALGQGGYEQFF; DNA: TGTGCCAGCAGCGCGGCTTTGGGACAGGGAGGCTATGAGCAGTTCTTC